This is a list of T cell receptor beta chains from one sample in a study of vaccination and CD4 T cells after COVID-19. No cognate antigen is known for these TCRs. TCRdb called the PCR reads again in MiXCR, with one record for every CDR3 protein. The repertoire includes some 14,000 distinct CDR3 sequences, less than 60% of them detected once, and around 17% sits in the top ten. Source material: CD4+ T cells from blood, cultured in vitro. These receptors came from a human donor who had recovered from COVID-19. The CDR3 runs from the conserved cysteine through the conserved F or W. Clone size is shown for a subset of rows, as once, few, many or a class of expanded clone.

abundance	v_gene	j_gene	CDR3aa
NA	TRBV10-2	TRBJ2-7	CASSESGLSYEQYF
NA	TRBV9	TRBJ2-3	CASSVGVGGPTDTQYF
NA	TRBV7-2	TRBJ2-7	CASSLRLSSYEQYF
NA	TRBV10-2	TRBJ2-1	CASSPHRGQAGASYNEQFF
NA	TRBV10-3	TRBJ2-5	CAISERGQETQYF
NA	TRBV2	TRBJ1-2	CASSEPRTRRGYTF
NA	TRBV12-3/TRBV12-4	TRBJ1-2	CASSDRASGYTF
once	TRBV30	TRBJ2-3	CAWGEGRSTDTQYF
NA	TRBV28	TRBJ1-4	CASSFGGATNEKLFF
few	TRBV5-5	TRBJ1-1	CASSRDRLENTEAFF
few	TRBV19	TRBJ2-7	CASSIALRTGFIAYEQYF
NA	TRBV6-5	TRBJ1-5	CASGLGRGSPQHF
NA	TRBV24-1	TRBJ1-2	CATSEYRDYGYTF
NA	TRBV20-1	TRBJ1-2	CSASSGQGDYGYTF
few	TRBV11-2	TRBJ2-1	CASSTRDSYNEQFF
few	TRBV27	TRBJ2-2	CASRVRSGTGELFF
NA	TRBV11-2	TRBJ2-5	CASSSQGARLGETQYF
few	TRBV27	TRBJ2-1	CASSLSSGSSYNEQFF
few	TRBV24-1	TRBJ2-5	CATSVGTSGTLRETQYF
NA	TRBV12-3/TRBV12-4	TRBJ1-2	CASSFSGTNVRGYTF
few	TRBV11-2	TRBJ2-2	CASSLLAVYTGELFF
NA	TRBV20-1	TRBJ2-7	CSVPTSGSYEQYF
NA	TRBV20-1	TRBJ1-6	CSATRTGFSPLHF
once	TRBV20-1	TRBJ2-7	CSASEGQGTYEQYF
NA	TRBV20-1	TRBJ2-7	CSASPGQGAFYEQYF